A selection of T cell receptor beta chains follows, all from one sample in a study of CD8 T cells in ankylosing spondylitis. One entry per CDR3 protein results from TCRdb running MiXCR on the 5' RACE reads. The table shows a few hundred thousand distinct CDR3 sequences, with approximately 16% occurring only once. Sequenced sample: blood, either unsorted or a sorted T cell fraction (not recorded which). All receptors derive from a male donor with ankylosing spondylitis. CDR3s leave out the opening cysteine and the closing phenylalanine or tryptophan. Clone size is shown for a subset of rows, as once, few, many or a class of expanded clone.

abundance,v_gene,CDR3aa
-,TRBV28,ASSFLLKDNEQF
-,TRBV11-3,ASSSRLGSTDTQY
many,TRBV20-1,SARGLAENEQF
-,TRBV12-3/TRBV12-4,ASSLGDLGEKLF
few,TRBV4-1,ASSQVGLYEQY
many,TRBV29-1,SAGDGTEAF
few,TRBV6-2/TRBV6-3,ASSYLGLAGEDEQY
-,TRBV29-1,SGVGAGVEAF
-,TRBV11-2,ASSSTVADTQY
few,TRBV28,ASSAGTSGDNEQF
many,TRBV4-1,ASSQDQGGPYGYT
-,TRBV9,ASSATYNEQF
few,TRBV20-1,SATDRNTGELF
many,TRBV11-2,ASSFGHYAQGDEQF
many,TRBV7-3,ASSALAGGTDTQY
few,TRBV2,ASSEEAASYNEQF
few,TRBV28,ASSSSGRGYNEQF
-,TRBV15,ATSRETGDEQF
-,TRBV24-1,ATSGLNRGDHTGELF
-,TRBV9,ASSVFGEQF
-,TRBV12-3/TRBV12-4,ASRDSNSYNEQF
-,TRBV7-6,ASSFSHTQRRGQPQH
-,TRBV12-3/TRBV12-4,ASSAEGTATEAF
-,TRBV13,ASSFRDRETQY
-,TRBV7-3,ASSLIGSSTDTQY
few,TRBV5-6,ASSQRGGWQPQH
few,TRBV29-1,SVEVVAGDTQY
-,TRBV4-1,ASSQDRDHGGQETQY
many,TRBV5-1,ASSLGGTDGYT
few,TRBV27,ASSTGDYLGSYNEQF
few,TRBV20-1,SARPVYGSYNEQF
many,TRBV5-5,ASSFGQNTEAF
-,TRBV20-1,SARDIMLASVEQY
-,TRBV5-1,ASGGYGNQQF
once,TRBV27,ASSPIPSTDTQY
few,TRBV12-3/TRBV12-4,ASSKGTLNIQY
-,TRBV3-1,ASSQESRPAAGEQF
few,TRBV7-3,ASSGSGGADTQY